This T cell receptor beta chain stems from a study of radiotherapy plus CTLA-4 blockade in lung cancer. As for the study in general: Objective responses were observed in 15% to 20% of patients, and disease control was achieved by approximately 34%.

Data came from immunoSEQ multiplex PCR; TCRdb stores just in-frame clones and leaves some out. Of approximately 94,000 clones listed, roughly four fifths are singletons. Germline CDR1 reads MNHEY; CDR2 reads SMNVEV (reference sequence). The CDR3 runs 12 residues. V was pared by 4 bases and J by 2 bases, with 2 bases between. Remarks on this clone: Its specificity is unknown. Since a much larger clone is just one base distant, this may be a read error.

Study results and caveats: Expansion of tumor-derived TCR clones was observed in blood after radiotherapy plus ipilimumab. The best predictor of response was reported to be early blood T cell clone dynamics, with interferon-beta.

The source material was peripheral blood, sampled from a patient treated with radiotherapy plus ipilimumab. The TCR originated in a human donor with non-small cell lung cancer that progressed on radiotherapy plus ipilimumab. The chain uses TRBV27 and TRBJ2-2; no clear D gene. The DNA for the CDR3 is TGTGCCAGCAGTTACAACACCGGGGAGCTGTTTTTT. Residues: CASSYNTGELFF.